This entry describes one TCR beta chain. This record comes from a study of CD8 T cells in Susac syndrome. The authors reverse transcribed about 0.5 to 1 ug RNA with random hexamers. An immunoSEQ multiplex PCR generated amplified TCR beta CDR3 products spanning 54 Vbeta and 13 Jbeta. TCRdb reanalysed the immunoSEQ multiplex PCR reads using MiXCR and keeps one entry per CDR3 protein. The data show 300,000 to 350,000 distinct CDR3 sequences, approximately 90% seen once. Germline CDR1 MDHEN, CDR2 SYDVKM. J was trimmed by 2 bases and V by 5 bases; bases with no gene match: 9. The CDR3 is 15 residues long. Sequencing of TCR beta drew on CD8+ and CD4+ T cells from blood. It was negative isolation that provided the CD8+ and CD4+ T cells, whereas TEMRA cells were enriched by FACS.

The chain joins TRBV28 to TRBJ2-7, with 7 bases fitting TRBD1. Sequencing was carried out using CD4+ T cells from PBMCs. The source is a human donor with multiple sclerosis. CDR3 sequence: CASSAPGQSPYEQYF. DNA for the CDR3: TGTGCCAGCAGTGCGCCGGGACAGTCCCCCTACGAGCAGTACTTC.